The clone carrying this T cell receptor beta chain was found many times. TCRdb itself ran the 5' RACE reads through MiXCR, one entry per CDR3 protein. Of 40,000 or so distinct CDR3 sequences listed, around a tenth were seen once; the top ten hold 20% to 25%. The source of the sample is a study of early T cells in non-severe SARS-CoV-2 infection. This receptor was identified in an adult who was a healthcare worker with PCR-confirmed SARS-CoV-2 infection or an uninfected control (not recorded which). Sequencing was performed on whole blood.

The CDR3 nucleotides read TGTGCCAGCAGTTTATTCAGGGGATCTTACAATGAGCAGTTCTTC. This encodes CASSLFRGSYNEQFF. The gene calls are TRBV28 and TRBJ2-1, with D possibly matching TRBD1 (6 bases). Germline V lookup: CDR1 MDHEN, CDR2 SYDVKM. The CDR3 totals 15 residues. Between the trimmed V and J ends, which lost 1 base and 4 bases, there was a span of 11 bases.